This T cell receptor (beta chain) is drawn from a study of shared clonotypes between healthy human individuals. General study results and limits: Enrolling few donors narrowed the genetic and exposure-history diversity that was represented.

Repertoires were generated with immunoSEQ multiplex PCR, while TCRdb's copy carries only in-frame clones and drops some. The sample comprises just over 2,000,000 clones, about 95% of which are singletons, and roughly 1.1% rests with the top ten. It was CD45RO-negative cells, positively selected for CCR7, that made up naive CD8 cells, with terminally differentiated effector memory CD45RA+ cells excluded. Nashville, Tennessee was home to all donors, each a Caucasian adult. Concerning this clone itself: Its antigen is undetermined.

The sample consisted of naive CD8+ T cells sorted from blood. This receptor was obtained from a man between 18 and 29 years old in good health.

The CDR3 is CASSDPFARGWDSPLHF. In DNA, the CDR3 is TGTGCCAGCAGTGATCCATTTGCGAGGGGATGGGATTCACCCCTCCACTTT. This sequence joins TRBV6-1 and TRBJ1-6; possibly TRBD1 for D (5 bases). This CDR3 is 17 amino acids long. Germline CDR1 is MNHNS and CDR2 is SASEGT. V was pared by 3 bases and J by 8 bases, with 20 bases between.